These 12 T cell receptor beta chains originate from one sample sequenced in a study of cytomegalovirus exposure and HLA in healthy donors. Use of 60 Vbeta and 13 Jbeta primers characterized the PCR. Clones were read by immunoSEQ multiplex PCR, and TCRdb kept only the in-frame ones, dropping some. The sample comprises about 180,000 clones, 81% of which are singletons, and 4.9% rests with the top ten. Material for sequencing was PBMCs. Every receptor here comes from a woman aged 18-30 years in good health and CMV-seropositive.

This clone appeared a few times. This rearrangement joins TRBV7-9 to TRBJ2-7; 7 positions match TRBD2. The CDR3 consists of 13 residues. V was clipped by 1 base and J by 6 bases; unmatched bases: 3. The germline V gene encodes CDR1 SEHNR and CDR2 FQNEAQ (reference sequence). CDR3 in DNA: TGTGCCAGCAGCTTAGAAACGGGGGGCGAGCAGTACTTC. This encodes CASSLETGGEQYF.

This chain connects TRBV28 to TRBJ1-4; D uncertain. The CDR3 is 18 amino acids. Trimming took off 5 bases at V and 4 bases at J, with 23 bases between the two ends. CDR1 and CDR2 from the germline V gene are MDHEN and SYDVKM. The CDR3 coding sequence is TGTGCCAGCAGTCCCCCGGGTAGGCGTATACCGCATAATGAAAAACTGTTTTTT. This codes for CASSPPGRRIPHNEKLFF.

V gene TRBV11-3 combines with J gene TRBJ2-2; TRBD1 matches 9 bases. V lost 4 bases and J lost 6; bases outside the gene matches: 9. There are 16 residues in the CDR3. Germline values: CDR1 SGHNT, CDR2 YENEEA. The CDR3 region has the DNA TGTGCCAGCAGCTCCCGGACAGGGGAATGGGCCGGGGAGCTGTTTTTT. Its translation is CASSSRTGEWAGELFF.

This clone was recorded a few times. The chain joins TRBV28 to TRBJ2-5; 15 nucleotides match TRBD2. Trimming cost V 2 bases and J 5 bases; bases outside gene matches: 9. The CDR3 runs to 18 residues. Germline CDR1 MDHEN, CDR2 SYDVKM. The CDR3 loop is CASSLIGLAGGRAETQYF. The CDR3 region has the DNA TGTGCCAGCAGTTTAATCGGACTAGCGGGGGGGCGTGCCGAGACCCAGTACTTC.

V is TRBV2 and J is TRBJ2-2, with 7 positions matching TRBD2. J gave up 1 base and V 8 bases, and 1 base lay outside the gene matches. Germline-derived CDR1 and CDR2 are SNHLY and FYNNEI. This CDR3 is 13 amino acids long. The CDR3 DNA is TGTGCCAGCCAGCGGGGGAACACCGGGGAGCTGTTTTTT. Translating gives CASQRGNTGELFF.

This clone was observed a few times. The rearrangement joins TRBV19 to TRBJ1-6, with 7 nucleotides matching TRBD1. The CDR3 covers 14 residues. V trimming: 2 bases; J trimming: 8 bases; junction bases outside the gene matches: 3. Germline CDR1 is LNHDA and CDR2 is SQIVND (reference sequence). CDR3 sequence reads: CASSIQGGHSPLHF. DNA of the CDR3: TGTGCCAGTAGTATACAGGGGGGCCATTCACCCCTCCACTTT.

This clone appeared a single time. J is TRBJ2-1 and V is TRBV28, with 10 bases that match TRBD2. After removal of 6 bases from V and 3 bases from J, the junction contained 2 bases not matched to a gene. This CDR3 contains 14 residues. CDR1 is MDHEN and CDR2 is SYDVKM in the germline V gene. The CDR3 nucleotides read TGTGCCAGCAGGGAGCGGGGGGGCTACAATGAGCAGTTCTTC. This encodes CASRERGGYNEQFF.

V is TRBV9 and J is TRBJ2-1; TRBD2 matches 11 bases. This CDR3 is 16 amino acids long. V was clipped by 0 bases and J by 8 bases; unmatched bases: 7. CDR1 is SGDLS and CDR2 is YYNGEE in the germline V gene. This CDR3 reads CASSVARDSGGDEQFF. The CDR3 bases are TGTGCCAGCAGCGTAGCCAGGGATAGCGGGGGGGATGAGCAGTTCTTC.

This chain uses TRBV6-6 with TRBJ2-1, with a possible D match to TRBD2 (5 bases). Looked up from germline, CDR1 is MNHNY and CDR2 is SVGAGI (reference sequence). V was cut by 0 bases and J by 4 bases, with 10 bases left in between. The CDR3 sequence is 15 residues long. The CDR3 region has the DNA TGTGCCAGCAGTTACTCGGCAGAGGGATACAATGAGCAGTTCTTC. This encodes CASSYSAEGYNEQFF.

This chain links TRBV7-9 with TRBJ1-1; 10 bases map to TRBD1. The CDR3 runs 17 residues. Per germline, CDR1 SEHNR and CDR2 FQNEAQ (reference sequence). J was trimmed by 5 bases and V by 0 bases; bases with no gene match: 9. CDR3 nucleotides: TGTGCCAGCAGCTTAGCCGAAGACAGGGGGCTGCGGACTGAAGCTTTCTTT. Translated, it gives CASSLAEDRGLRTEAFF.

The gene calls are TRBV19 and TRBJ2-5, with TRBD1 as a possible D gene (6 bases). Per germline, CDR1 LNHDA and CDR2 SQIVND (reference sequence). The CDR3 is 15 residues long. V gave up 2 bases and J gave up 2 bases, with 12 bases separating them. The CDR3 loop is CASSIRGQGQETQYF. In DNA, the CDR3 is TGTGCCAGTAGTATACGAGGGCAGGGGCAAGAGACCCAGTACTTC.

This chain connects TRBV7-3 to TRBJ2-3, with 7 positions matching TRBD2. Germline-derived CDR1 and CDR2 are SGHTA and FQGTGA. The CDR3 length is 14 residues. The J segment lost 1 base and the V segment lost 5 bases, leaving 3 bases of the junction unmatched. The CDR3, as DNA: TGTGCCAGCAGCCCCGCGGGGGGCACAGATACGCAGTATTTT. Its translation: CASSPAGGTDTQYF.